A selection of T cell receptor beta chains follows, all from one sample in a study of blood T cells in healthy people across ages. Via MiXCR, TCRdb re-called the 5' RACE reads, giving one row per CDR3 protein. This sample has just over 1 million distinct CDR3 sequences, with over 35% found just once. The sample taken for sequencing was blood. The receptors stem from a woman in her sixties or seventies in good health. CDR3s include the opening cysteine and the closing phenylalanine or tryptophan. D genes are given only for firm matches. Only part of the rows carry a size: once, few, many, or a class if the clone is expanded.

D gene,clone size,V gene,J gene,CDR3 DNA,CDR3 protein
-,few,TRBV7-9,TRBJ2-7,TGTGCCAGCTCCACTTCTGGGGACGAGCAGTACTTC,CASSTSGDEQYF
-,-,TRBV7-8,TRBJ2-3,TGTGCCAGCAGCCCCCAGGGGCGGAACCTTATCACAGATGCGCAGTATTTT,CASSPQGRNLITDAQYF
TRBD2,few,TRBV29-1,TRBJ2-7,TGCAGCGTTGATATCTTTGGCGGGAGAGGCGACGAGCAGTACTTC,CSVDIFGGRGDEQYF
-,-,TRBV6-6,TRBJ1-5,TGTGCCAGCAGTTGGGGGCTACTCCATCAGCCCCAGCATTTT,CASSWGLLHQPQHF
TRBD1,few,TRBV9,TRBJ2-1,TGTGCCAGCAGCGGGGGGACAGGGGGCGCTGGGGATGAGCAGTTCTTC,CASSGGTGGAGDEQFF
TRBD2,few,TRBV6-6,TRBJ2-7,TGTGCCAGCAGTTACTTACTAGCGCCTTTACCCGAGCAGTACTTC,CASSYLLAPLPEQYF
TRBD2,few,TRBV5-1,TRBJ2-7,TGCGCCAGCAGCACCCTCACTAGCGGCTACGAGCAGTACTTC,CASSTLTSGYEQYF
TRBD2,many,TRBV20-1,TRBJ2-7,TGCAGTGCCGAAAGGACTAGCGGGATAAGGGAGCAGTACTTC,CSAERTSGIREQYF
TRBD1,few,TRBV11-2,TRBJ1-2,TGTGCCAGCAGGTTGGGGACAGGGATCATCTATGGCTACACCTTC,CASRLGTGIIYGYTF
-,few,TRBV13,TRBJ2-4,TGTGCCAGCAGCTTAGGCACGTCGGGAGGGGGCAACATTCAGTACTTC,CASSLGTSGGGNIQYF
TRBD1,once,TRBV24-1,TRBJ2-3,TGTGCCACCAGTGAGGGAGGGACAGGGATGCTAGATACGCAGTATTTT,CATSEGGTGMLDTQYF
-,-,TRBV5-1,TRBJ1-3,TGCGCCAGCAGCTTGACGGGGACTTCCTCTGGAAACACCATATATTTT,CASSLTGTSSGNTIYF
TRBD1,few,TRBV6-6,TRBJ1-4,TGTGCCAGCACCAGGACAGGGGCATATGAAAAACTGTTTTTT,CASTRTGAYEKLFF
-,-,TRBV19,TRBJ2-5,TGTGCCAGTAGTACCCGATACAGGGAGACCCAGTACTTC,CASSTRYRETQYF
-,few,TRBV7-2,TRBJ2-7,TGTGCCAGCAGCTTGAAAGCGAGGGGTGGCGAGCAGTACTTC,CASSLKARGGEQYF
-,many,TRBV18,TRBJ2-5,TGTGCCAGCTCACCACGGACAGTCCAAGAGACCCAGTACTTC,CASSPRTVQETQYF
-,-,TRBV11-2,TRBJ2-3,TGTGCCAGCAGCTTAGAGGGGGGCCTAGCGGTACCCGGCACAGATACGCAGTATTTT,CASSLEGGLAVPGTDTQYF
-,-,TRBV20-1,TRBJ2-7,TGCAGTGCTTCGCCGGCCGGGGACCTAGGGCAGTACTTC,CSASPAGDLGQYF
TRBD2,once,TRBV24-1,TRBJ2-1,TGTGCCACCAGTGATTTATCTAGCGGGAGGTTTACCTACAATGAGCAGTTCTTC,CATSDLSSGRFTYNEQFF
-,-,TRBV11-2,TRBJ2-5,TGTGCCAGCAGCTTATCTGTCGTGCGTAAAGAGACCCAGTACTTC,CASSLSVVRKETQYF
-,many,TRBV5-1,TRBJ2-7,TGCGCCAGCAGCTCATTACAGGCCTACGAGCAGTACTTC,CASSSLQAYEQYF
-,-,TRBV9,TRBJ2-7,TGTGCCAGCAGCGTTGGGCTATCGGAGAACTACGAGCAGTACTTC,CASSVGLSENYEQYF
TRBD2,-,TRBV29-1,TRBJ2-3,TGCAGCGTTGAGGGACTAGCGGGAGGTTTAACAGATACGCAGTATTTT,CSVEGLAGGLTDTQYF
TRBD1,-,TRBV5-1,TRBJ2-1,TGCGCCAGCTATACAGGACAGGGGAGGAATGAGCAGTTCTTC,CASYTGQGRNEQFF
-,many,TRBV12-3/TRBV12-4,TRBJ1-1,TGTGCCAGCATCCAAACCCCTAACACTGAAGCTTTCTTT,CASIQTPNTEAFF
-,-,TRBV11-2,TRBJ1-4,TGTGCCAGCAGCTTAACCAAAGAGGGGCATCTTACTAATGAAAAACTGTTTTTT,CASSLTKEGHLTNEKLFF
TRBD2,once,TRBV7-3,TRBJ2-2,TGTGCCAGCAGCTCCTTCCGACTAGCGGGGGGGGAGCTGTTTTTT,CASSSFRLAGGELFF
TRBD2,-,TRBV2,TRBJ2-7,TGTGCCAGCAGTCGGACTAGTGCGGGGCTCTACGAGCAGTACTTC,CASSRTSAGLYEQYF
TRBD1,-,TRBV15,TRBJ2-7,TGTGCCACCAGCCACCGGGACAGTACCTACGAGCAGTACTTC,CATSHRDSTYEQYF
TRBD2,few,TRBV20-1,TRBJ2-3,TGCAGTGCTGGGAGTGGGACTAGCGGGAGAGCAGATACGCAGTATTTT,CSAGSGTSGRADTQYF
-,-,TRBV7-9,TRBJ1-2,TGTGCCAACAGCGAAGCAGTCTCCCTTGGCTACACCTTC,CANSEAVSLGYTF
TRBD2,-,TRBV6-2/TRBV6-3,TRBJ2-7,TGTGCCAGCAGGGGCGGACTAGCGAGCACCTACGAGCAGTACTTC,CASRGGLASTYEQYF
TRBD2,-,TRBV20-1,TRBJ2-1,TGCAGTGCCCCTAGCGGGAAAGGCTACAATGAGCAGTTCTTC,CSAPSGKGYNEQFF
-,-,TRBV15,TRBJ1-6,TGTGCCACCAGCAGAGGGAAACAGGGAAATAATTCACCCCTCCACTTT,CATSRGKQGNNSPLHF
-,few,TRBV6-5,TRBJ2-1,TGTGCCAGCAGTTACCATGGCCCCATAGTTGAGCAGTTCTTC,CASSYHGPIVEQFF
-,-,TRBV6-5,TRBJ2-7,TGTGCCAGCAGTTATGGCGCGCCGGGACGGCGGAGGTACGAGCAGTACTTC,CASSYGAPGRRRYEQYF
TRBD1,-,TRBV18,TRBJ2-4,TGTGCCAGCTCACTCCGGACAGGGGAAGCCAAAAACATTCAGTACTTC,CASSLRTGEAKNIQYF
-,-,TRBV10-3,TRBJ2-7,TGTGTCATCAGTGAGAGGACGGTAAGCTCCTACGAGCAGTACTTC,CVISERTVSSYEQYF
TRBD1,-,TRBV10-3,TRBJ2-1,TGTGCCATGGGGACAGCCATAGCCAAGAGCTCCTACAATGAGCAGTTCTTC,CAMGTAIAKSSYNEQFF
-,-,TRBV5-1,TRBJ2-3,TGCGCCAGCAACCCTAATAGAGTCAGCACAGATACGCAGTATTTT,CASNPNRVSTDTQYF